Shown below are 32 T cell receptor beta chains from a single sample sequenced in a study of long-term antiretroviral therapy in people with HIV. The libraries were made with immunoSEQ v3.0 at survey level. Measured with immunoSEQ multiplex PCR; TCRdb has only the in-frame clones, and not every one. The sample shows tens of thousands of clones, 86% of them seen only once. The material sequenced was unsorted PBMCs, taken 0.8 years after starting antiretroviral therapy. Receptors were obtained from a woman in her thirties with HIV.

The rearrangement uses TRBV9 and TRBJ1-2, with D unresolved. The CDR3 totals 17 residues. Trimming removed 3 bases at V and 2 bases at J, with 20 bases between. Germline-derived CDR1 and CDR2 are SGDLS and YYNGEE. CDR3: CASSAQAGPLRNYGYTF. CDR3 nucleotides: TGTGCCAGCAGCGCCCAAGCCGGGCCGCTCAGGAACTATGGCTACACCTTC. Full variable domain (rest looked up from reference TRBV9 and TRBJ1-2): DSGVTQTPKHLITATGQRVTLRCSPRSGDLSVYWYQQSLDQGLQFLIQYYNGEERAKGNILERFSAQQFPDLHSELNLSSLELGDSALYFCASSAQAGPLRNYGYTFGSGTRLTVV.

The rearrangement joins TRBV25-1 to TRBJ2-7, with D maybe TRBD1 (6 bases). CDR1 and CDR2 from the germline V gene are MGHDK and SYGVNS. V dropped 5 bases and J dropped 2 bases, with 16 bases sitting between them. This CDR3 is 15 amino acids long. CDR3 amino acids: CASSPADRTAYEQYF. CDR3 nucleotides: TGTGCCAGCAGTCCCGCCGACAGGACCGCCTACGAGCAGTACTTC.

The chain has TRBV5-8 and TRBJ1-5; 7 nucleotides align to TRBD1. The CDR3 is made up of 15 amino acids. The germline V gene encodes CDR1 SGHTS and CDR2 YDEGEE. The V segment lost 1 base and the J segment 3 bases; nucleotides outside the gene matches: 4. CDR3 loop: CASSLFDRDNQPQHF. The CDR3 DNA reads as TGTGCCAGCAGCTTGTTTGACAGGGACAATCAGCCCCAGCATTTT. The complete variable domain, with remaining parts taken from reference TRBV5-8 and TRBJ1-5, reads EAGVTQSPTHLIKTRGQQATLRCSPISGHTSVYWYQQALGLGLQFLLWYDEGEERNRGNFPPRFSGRQFPNYSSELNVNALELEDSALYLCASSLFDRDNQPQHFGDGTRLSIL.

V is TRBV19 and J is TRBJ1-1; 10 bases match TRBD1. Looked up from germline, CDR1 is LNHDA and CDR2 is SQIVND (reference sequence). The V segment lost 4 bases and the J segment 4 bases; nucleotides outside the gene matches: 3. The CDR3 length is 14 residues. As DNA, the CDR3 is TGTGCCAGTAGTACGGGACAGGGGACCACTGAAGCTTTCTTT. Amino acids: CASSTGQGTTEAFF.

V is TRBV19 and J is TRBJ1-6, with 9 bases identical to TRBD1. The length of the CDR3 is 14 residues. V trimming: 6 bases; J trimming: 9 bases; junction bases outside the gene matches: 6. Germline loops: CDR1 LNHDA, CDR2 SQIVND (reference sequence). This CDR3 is CASRTGTGTSPLHF. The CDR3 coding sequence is TGTGCCAGTAGAACCGGGACAGGGACTTCACCCCTCCACTTT.

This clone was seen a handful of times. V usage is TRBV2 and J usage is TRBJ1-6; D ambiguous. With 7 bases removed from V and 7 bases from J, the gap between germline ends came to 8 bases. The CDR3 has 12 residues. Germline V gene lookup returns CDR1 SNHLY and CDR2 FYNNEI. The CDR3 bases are TGTGCCAGCAACCGCGACAATTCACCCCTCCACTTT. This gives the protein CASNRDNSPLHF.

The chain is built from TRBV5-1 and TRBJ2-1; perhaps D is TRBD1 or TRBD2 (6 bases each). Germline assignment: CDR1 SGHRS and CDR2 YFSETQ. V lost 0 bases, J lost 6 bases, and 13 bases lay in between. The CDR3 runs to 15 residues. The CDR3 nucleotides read TGCGCCAGCAGCTTGGATCTCGAGGGGGGCAATGAGCAGTTCTTC. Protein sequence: CASSLDLEGGNEQFF.

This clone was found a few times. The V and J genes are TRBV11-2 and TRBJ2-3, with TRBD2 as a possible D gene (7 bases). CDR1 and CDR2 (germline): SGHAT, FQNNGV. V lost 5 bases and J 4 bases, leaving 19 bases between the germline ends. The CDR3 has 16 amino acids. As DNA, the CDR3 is TGTGCCAGCAGCCCTAGTCGGACTAGGGGGGCAGATACGCAGTATTTT. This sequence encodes CASSPSRTRGADTQYF.

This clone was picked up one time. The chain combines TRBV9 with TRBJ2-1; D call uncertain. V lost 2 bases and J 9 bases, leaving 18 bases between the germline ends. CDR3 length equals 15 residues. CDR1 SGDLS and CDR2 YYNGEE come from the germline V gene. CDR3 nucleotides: TGTGCCAGCAGCGTGTCGGCGGATCCAGCCGTTGAGCAGTTCTTC. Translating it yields CASSVSADPAVEQFF.

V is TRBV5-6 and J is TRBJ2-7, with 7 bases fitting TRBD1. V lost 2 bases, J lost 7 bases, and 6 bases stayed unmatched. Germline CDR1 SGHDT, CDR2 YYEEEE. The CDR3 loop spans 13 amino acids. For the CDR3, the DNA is TGTGCCAGCAGCTTCGGGACAGTCTGGGAGCAGTACTTC. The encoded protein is CASSFGTVWEQYF.

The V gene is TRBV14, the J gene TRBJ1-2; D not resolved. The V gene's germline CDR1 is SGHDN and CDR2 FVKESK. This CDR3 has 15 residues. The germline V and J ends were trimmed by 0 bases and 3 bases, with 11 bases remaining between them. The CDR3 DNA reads TGTGCCAGCAGCCAAGATTACCAGTCTTACTATGGCTACACCTTC. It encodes CASSQDYQSYYGYTF.

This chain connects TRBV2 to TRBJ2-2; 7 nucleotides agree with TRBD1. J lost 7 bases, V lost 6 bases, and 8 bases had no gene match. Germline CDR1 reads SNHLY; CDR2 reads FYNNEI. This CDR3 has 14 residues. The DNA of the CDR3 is TGTGCCAGCAGGACCGGACAGGCCCGCGGGGAGCTGTTTTTT. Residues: CASRTGQARGELFF.

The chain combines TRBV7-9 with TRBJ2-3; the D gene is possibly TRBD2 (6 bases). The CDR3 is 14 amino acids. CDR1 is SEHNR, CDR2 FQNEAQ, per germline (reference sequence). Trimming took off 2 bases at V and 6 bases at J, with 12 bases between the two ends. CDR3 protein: CASSLWRGPDTQYF. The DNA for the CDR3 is TGTGCCAGCAGCTTATGGAGGGGCCCTGATACGCAGTATTTT.

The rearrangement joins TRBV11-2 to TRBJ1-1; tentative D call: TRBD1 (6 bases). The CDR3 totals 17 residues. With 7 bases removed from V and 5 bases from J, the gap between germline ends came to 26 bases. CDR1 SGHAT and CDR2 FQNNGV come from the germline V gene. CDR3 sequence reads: CASKGDIGGPPPTEAFF. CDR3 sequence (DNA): TGTGCCAGCAAGGGGGACATCGGAGGCCCCCCGCCGACTGAAGCTTTCTTT.

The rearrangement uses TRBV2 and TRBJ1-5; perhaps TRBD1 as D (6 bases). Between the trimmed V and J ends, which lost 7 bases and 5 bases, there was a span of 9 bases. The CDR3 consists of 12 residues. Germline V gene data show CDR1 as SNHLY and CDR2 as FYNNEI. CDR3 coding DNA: TGTGCCAGCAAAAACAGGGATCAGCCCCAGCATTTT. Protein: CASKNRDQPQHF.

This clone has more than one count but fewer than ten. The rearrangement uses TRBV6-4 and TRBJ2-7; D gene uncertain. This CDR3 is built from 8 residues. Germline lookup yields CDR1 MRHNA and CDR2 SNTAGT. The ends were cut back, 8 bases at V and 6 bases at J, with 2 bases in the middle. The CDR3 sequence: CASGEQYV. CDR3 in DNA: TGTGCCAGCGGCGAGCAGTACGTC.

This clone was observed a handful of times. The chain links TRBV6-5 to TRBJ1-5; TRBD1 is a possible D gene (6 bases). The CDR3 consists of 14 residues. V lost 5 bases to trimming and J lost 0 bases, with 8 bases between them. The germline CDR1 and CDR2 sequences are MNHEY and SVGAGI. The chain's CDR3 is CASSHRDSNQPQHF. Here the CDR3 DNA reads TGTGCCAGCAGTCACAGGGATAGCAATCAGCCCCAGCATTTT.

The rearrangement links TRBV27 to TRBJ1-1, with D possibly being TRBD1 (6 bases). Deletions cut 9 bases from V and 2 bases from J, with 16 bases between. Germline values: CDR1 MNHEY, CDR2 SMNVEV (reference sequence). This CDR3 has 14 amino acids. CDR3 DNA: TGTGCCAGGTCGGCCAGGACAGTCAACACTGAAGCTTTCTTT. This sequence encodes CARSARTVNTEAFF.

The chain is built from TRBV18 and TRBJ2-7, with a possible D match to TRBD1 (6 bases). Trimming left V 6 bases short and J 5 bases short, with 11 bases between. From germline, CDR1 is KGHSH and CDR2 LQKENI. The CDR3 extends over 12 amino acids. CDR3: CASSSRTDEQYV. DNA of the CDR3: TGTGCCAGCTCTTCTAGGACAGACGAGCAGTACGTC.

CDR3 amino acids: CASSPSTGADTQYF. The DNA for the CDR3 is TGTGCCAGCAGCCCCTCCACGGGGGCAGATACGCAGTATTTT. V usage is TRBV7-9 and J usage is TRBJ2-3; D is possibly TRBD2 (6 bases). V was pared by 5 bases and J by 4 bases, with 13 bases between. The CDR3 has 14 residues. Germline V lookup: CDR1 SEHNR, CDR2 FQNEAQ (reference sequence). Full variable domain (outside the CDR3, taken from reference TRBV7-9 and TRBJ2-3): DTGVSQNPRHKITKRGQNVTFRCDPISEHNRLYWYRQTLGQGPEFLTYFQNEAQLEKSRLLSDRFSAERPKGSFSTLEIQRTEQGDSAMYLCASSPSTGADTQYFGPGTRLTVL.

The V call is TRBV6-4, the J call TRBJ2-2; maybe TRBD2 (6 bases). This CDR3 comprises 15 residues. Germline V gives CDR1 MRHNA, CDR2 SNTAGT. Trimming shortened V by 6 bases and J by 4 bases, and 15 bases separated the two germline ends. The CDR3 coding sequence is TGTGCCAGCAGCCGGGACTCCTCTGGCACCGGGGAGCTGTTTTTT. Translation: CASSRDSSGTGELFF.

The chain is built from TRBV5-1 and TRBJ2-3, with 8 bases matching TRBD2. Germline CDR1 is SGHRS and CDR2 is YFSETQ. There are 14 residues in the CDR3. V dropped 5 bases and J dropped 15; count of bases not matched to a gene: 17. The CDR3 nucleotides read TGCGCCAGCAGGATCGACGGGGGGGGAGATACTAAATATTTT. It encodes CASRIDGGGDTKYF. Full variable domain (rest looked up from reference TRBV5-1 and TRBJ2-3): KAGVTQTPRYLIKTRGQQVTLSCSPISGHRSVSWYQQTPGQGLQFLFEYFSETQRNKGNFPGRFSGRQFSNSRSEMNVSTLELGDSALYLCASRIDGGGDTKYFGPGTRLTVL.

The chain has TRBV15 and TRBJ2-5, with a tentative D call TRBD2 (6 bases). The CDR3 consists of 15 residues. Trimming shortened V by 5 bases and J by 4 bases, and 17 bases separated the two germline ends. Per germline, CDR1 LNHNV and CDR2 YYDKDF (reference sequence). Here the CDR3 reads CATSGGGGSGETQYF. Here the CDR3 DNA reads TGTGCCACCAGCGGGGGTGGGGGGAGCGGAGAGACCCAGTACTTC.

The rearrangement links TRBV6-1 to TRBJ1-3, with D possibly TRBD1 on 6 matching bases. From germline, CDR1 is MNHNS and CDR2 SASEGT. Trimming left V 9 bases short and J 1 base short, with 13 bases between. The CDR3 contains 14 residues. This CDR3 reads CARGAGGSGNTIYF. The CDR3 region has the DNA TGTGCCAGGGGGGCCGGGGGGTCTGGAAACACCATATATTTT.

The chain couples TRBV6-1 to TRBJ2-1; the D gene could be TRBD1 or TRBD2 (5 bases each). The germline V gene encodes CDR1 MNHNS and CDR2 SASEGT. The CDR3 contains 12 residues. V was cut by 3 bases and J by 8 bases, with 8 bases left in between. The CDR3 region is CASSEWDDEQFF. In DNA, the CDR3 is TGTGCCAGCAGTGAGTGGGACGATGAGCAGTTCTTC.

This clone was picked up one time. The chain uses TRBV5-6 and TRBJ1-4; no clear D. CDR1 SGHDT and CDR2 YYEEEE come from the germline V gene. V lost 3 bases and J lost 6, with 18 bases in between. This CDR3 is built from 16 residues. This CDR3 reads CASSSSLDNQYEKLFF. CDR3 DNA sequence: TGTGCCAGCAGCTCTTCCCTTGACAACCAGTATGAAAAACTGTTTTTT.

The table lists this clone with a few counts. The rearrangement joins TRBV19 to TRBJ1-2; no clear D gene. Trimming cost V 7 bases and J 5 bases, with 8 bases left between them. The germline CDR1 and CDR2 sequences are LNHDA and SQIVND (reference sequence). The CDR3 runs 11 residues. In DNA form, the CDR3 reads TGTGCCAGTACGGGCGCATATGGCTACACCTTC. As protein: CASTGAYGYTF.

The chain's CDR3 is CASEPQGPSYEQYV. Here the CDR3 DNA reads TGTGCCAGCGAACCGCAGGGGCCCTCCTACGAGCAGTACGTC. J is TRBJ2-7 and V is TRBV27; possibly TRBD1 for D (6 bases). V was clipped by 8 bases and J by 0 bases, with 14 bases between them. The germline gives CDR1 MNHEY, CDR2 SMNVEV (reference sequence). This CDR3 contains 14 residues.

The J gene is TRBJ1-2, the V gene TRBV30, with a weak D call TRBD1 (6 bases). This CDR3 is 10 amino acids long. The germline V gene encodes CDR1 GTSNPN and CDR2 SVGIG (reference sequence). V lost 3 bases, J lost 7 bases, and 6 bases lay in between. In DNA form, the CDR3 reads TGTGCCTGGAGCAGGGGTGGCTACACCTTC. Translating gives CAWSRGGYTF.

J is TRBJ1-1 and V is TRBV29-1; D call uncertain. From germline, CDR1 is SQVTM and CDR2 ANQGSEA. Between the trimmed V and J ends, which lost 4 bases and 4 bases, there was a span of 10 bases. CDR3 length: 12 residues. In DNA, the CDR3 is TGCAGCGTTGCGTGGGAAGCCACTGAAGCTTTCTTT. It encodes CSVAWEATEAFF.

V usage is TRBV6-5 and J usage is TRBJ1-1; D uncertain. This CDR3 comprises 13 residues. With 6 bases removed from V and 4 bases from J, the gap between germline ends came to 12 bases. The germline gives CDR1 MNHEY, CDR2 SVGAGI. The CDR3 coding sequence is TGTGCCAGCAGCCCACCGGGCACCACTGAAGCTTTCTTT. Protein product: CASSPPGTTEAFF.

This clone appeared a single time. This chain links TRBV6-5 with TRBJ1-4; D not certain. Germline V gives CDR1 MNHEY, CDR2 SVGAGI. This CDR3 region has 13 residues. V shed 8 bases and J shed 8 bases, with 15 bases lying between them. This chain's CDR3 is CASGRGRREKLFF. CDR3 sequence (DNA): TGTGCCAGCGGTAGAGGGCGGCGCGAAAAACTGTTTTTT.